These 14 T cell receptor beta chains originate from one sample sequenced in a study of blood T cell repertoires in COVID-19. Assay used: immunoSEQ multiplex PCR; TCRdb lists only in-frame clones, some missing. The data show approximately 130,000 clones, over 80% seen once. The sample taken for sequencing was PBMCs or T cells enriched from blood (not recorded which). Every receptor here comes from a man aged 25-45 years who had recovered from COVID-19.

V gene TRBV29-1 combines with J gene TRBJ2-7; 9 bases match TRBD1. The CDR3 is 12 amino acids. Looked up from germline, CDR1 is SQVTM and CDR2 is ANQGSEA. The V segment lost 6 bases and the J segment 4 bases; nucleotides outside the gene matches: 4. The CDR3 is CSVGTGTYEQYF. The DNA for the CDR3 is TGCAGCGTGGGGACAGGGACTTACGAGCAGTACTTC.

The chain recombines TRBV19 with TRBJ2-3; the D is unclear. This CDR3 spans 14 amino acids. Germline assignment: CDR1 LNHDA and CDR2 SQIVND (reference sequence). V lost 3 bases, J lost 0 bases, and 7 bases lay in between. The CDR3 DNA follows: TGTGCCAGTAGTATCGGCGGTAGCACAGATACGCAGTATTTT. As protein: CASSIGGSTDTQYF.

The chain has TRBV5-1 and TRBJ2-1, with a possible D match to TRBD1 (5 bases). The germline V and J ends were trimmed by 4 bases and 5 bases, with 22 bases remaining between them. The CDR3 extends over 17 amino acids. Germline CDR1 is SGHRS and CDR2 is YFSETQ. The CDR3: CASSPSQGPRLDNEQFF. The CDR3 nucleotides are TGCGCCAGCAGCCCATCCCAGGGTCCGCGGCTCGACAATGAGCAGTTCTTC.

DNA of the CDR3: TGTGCCAGCAGTTACTGGGCAGGGCGAAGCGAAAAACTGTTTTTT. Translated, it gives CASSYWAGRSEKLFF. This sequence joins TRBV6-5 and TRBJ1-4; the D gene is possibly TRBD1 (5 bases). The CDR3 length is 15 residues. Germline V lookup: CDR1 MNHEY, CDR2 SVGAGI. With 1 base removed from V and 8 bases from J, the gap between germline ends came to 14 bases.

The chain joins TRBV9 to TRBJ2-1; D is perhaps TRBD2 (6 bases). The CDR3 runs 14 residues. CDR1 SGDLS and CDR2 YYNGEE come from the germline V gene. V was pared by 0 bases and J by 7 bases, with 11 bases between. The CDR3 DNA follows: TGTGCCAGCAGCGTAGGCGGGGTGGGGAATGAGCAGTTCTTC. As protein: CASSVGGVGNEQFF.

The chain joins TRBV5-1 to TRBJ2-1; 12 bases are a match to TRBD2. The J segment lost 7 bases and the V segment lost 6 bases, leaving 8 bases of the junction unmatched. The CDR3 loop spans 15 amino acids. Germline loops: CDR1 SGHRS, CDR2 YFSETQ. For the CDR3, the DNA is TGCGCCAGCAAAACGACTAGCGGGAGTCCGAATGAGCAGTTCTTC. Its translation is CASKTTSGSPNEQFF.

The J gene is TRBJ2-6, the V gene TRBV7-9; D not certain. Germline-derived CDR1 and CDR2 are SEHNR and FQNEAQ (reference sequence). The CDR3 consists of 17 residues. V dropped 1 base and J dropped 2 bases, with 12 bases sitting between them. DNA for the CDR3: TGTGCCAGCAGCTTAGTTGGTGCGGTCCCTGGGGCCAACGTCCTGACTTTC. Its translation: CASSLVGAVPGANVLTF.

This clone was recorded a few times. The chain couples TRBV7-9 to TRBJ1-2; TRBD1 aligns across 9 bases. This CDR3 is built from 17 residues. Per germline, CDR1 SEHNR and CDR2 FQNEAQ (reference sequence). Trimming took 4 bases from V and 0 from J; bases not matched to a gene: 9. CDR3 in amino acids: CASSSFSGQGPNYGYTF. DNA for the CDR3: TGTGCCAGCAGCTCCTTTTCGGGACAGGGTCCTAACTATGGCTACACCTTC.

J is TRBJ2-1 and V is TRBV6-2 or TRBV6-3; 9 nucleotides match TRBD2. The trim removed 5 bases at V and 7 bases at J, leaving 9 bases unmatched. Germline CDR1 is MNHEY and CDR2 is SVGEGT. The CDR3 extends over 15 amino acids. The CDR3 nucleotides read TGTGCCAGCAGTCCAAGCGGGAGGACGCGAAATGAGCAGTTCTTC. It specifies CASSPSGRTRNEQFF.

This chain connects TRBV5-5 to TRBJ1-6, with a tentative D call TRBD1 (5 bases). Per the germline V gene, CDR1 is SGHKS and CDR2 is YYEKEE (reference sequence). There are 16 residues in the CDR3. V lost 0 bases and J 9 bases, leaving 16 bases between the germline ends. The CDR3 bases are TGTGCCAGCAGCTTGGGGGTAGGGGAGGTTACTTCACCCCTCCACTTT. Translated: CASSLGVGEVTSPLHF.

CDR3: CASSPSGGGTYNEQFF. The CDR3 coding sequence is TGTGCCAGCAGCCCTAGCGGGGGGGGGACCTACAATGAGCAGTTCTTC. The genes are TRBV7-9 and TRBJ2-1, with 12 bases matching TRBD2. Looked up from germline, CDR1 is SEHNR and CDR2 is FQNEAQ (reference sequence). V lost 5 bases to trimming and J lost 2 bases; unmatched junction nucleotides: 4. CDR3 length: 16 amino acids.

The V call is TRBV5-4, the J call TRBJ2-1; 10 nucleotides line up with TRBD1. The ends lost 3 bases at V and 6 bases at J; junction bases unmatched: 0. CDR1 and CDR2 from the germline V gene are SGHNT and YYREEE (reference sequence). The CDR3 covers 13 residues. The CDR3 bases are TGTGCCAGCAGCTGGACAGGGGGCAATGAGCAGTTCTTC. This translates into CASSWTGGNEQFF.

The chain joins TRBV7-6 to TRBJ2-2; 7 bases map to TRBD2. There are 18 residues in the CDR3. Germline V gives CDR1 SGHVS, CDR2 FNYEAQ. Trimming cost V 0 bases and J 0 bases; bases outside gene matches: 7. CDR3 sequence reads: CASSLALGGEANTGELFF. In nucleotides, the CDR3 is TGTGCCAGCAGCTTAGCGCTGGGGGGGGAGGCGAACACCGGGGAGCTGTTTTTT.

The CDR3 here is CASSQGGRLSNQPQHF. The DNA for the CDR3 is TGTGCCAGCAGCCAAGGGGGCAGACTTAGCAATCAGCCCCAGCATTTT. The chain is built from TRBV3-1 (or the pseudogene TRBV3-2) and TRBJ1-5; a weak D match, TRBD1 (5 bases). The CDR3 is made up of 16 amino acids. CDR1 and CDR2 from the germline V gene are LGHDT and YNNKEL (reference sequence). V shed 1 base and J shed 0 bases, with 10 bases lying between them.